What follows is one T cell receptor beta chain and its context. The antigen this receptor binds is unknown. One base away there is no much larger clone; base qualities are not given. The source of the sample is a study of T cells in Graves' hyperthyroidism and ophthalmopathy (dated by TCRdb to between 2018 and 2021). Regarding the research as a whole: Peripheral blood was sampled at the time of initial diagnosis, prior to any treatment. The paper describes TCR Vbeta CDR3 sequencing of around 140 peripheral blood samples, made up of 43 ophthalmopathy patients, some 80 hyperthyroidism patients and 17 progressor patients. Thyroid tissue and blood T-cell repertoires from about six Graves' hyperthyroidism patients were also compared in the study. To identify distinguishing TCR V-J signatures, a discovery cohort of around 98 patients was used, comprising 40 to 45 with Graves' ophthalmopathy and 57 with stable Graves' hyperthyroidism. An independent validation cohort of under 20 hyperthyroidism patients and 17 patients who later progressed to ophthalmopathy tested prospective prediction of ophthalmopathy. After blood sampling, hyperthyroidism patients were treated with methimazole at a starting dose of 30 mg daily, and ophthalmopathy patients were treated with high-dose intravenous methylprednisolone. The 100 discovery patients were randomly split 7:3 into training and test sets.

The TCR beta CDR3 regions were amplified from the RNA transcripts. The TCR CDR3 was subjected to a first round of RT-PCR using the HTBI primer set and the Qiagen OneStep RT-PCR kit. The libraries were constructed in a second round of multiplex PCR and then size-selected and purified. Libraries were sequenced paired-end with 100 bp reads on an Illumina HiSeq2000. As for the original processing: SOAPnuke was used to process the raw data, with reads discarded if the reads contained adapters or uncalled bases, had a mean Phred below 15, or lacked an exact constant-primer or identifier match. High-quality paired reads were merged using COPE v1.2.5, and each unique nucleotide sequence was defined as a clonotype. MiTCR v1.1 was used to align the clonotypes against IMGT TRBV, TRBD and TRBJ reference segments. The analysis included only V-J combinations with a frequency above 0.0001, which together covered about 99% of the repertoires. The TCS score was defined as F50 (clonal expansion) divided by E x V (chaos), with BLOSUM62-based TCRdist calculated between CDR3 peptides within each V-J. Welch's t-statistics and random forest reduced around 550 V-J features to roughly 13, which were used in a naive Bayes classifier (R e1071). Starting from the raw public reads, TCRdb applied fastp trimming at Q25, assembled clones with MiXCR and retained in-frame beta chains. Here each entry gathers all rows of one CDR3 protein and keeps the most common genes and DNA. TCRdb's processing, not the study's, gives the V and J calls here. Recorded for this sample are some 370,000 distinct CDR3 sequences; more than 12% of them occurred a single time. Clones ranked in the top ten supply 25% to 30% of the sample.

Moderately to severely active disease, a Clinical Activity Score of at least 3, a NOSPECS grade of at least 4, and a duration under 3 months were present in ophthalmopathy patients. Any patient with an uncontrolled infection, another autoimmune disease, pregnancy or lactation was excluded. Diagnoses were established on the basis of clinical symptoms, serum thyroxine and TRAb, thyroid ultrasound, and orbital computed tomography. Ficoll-Paque density gradient centrifugation was used to isolate PBMCs from 10 ml of fresh peripheral blood. Total RNA was extracted using Trizol reagent, and RNA quality was assessed on an Agilent 2100 Bioanalyzer. Beyond this particular receptor, the publication reports: Most expanded thyroid clonotypes (frequency above 0.001) were also detected in blood, a finding suggesting that blood repertoires may reflect thyroid immune responses. A model built on a 13 V-J signature distinguished ophthalmopathy from stable hyperthyroidism, reaching roughly 88% sensitivity and approximately 81% specificity in cross-validation and 80%/75% in testing. No statistical method was used to fix the sample size in advance, and group allocation was not hidden from the investigators. During validation, the model predicted progression to ophthalmopathy a median of roughly six months ahead of onset, with roughly 65% sensitivity and 72% to 80% specificity.

Sequencing was performed on blood. This receptor was obtained from a man aged 50-59 years with Graves' ophthalmopathy.

The CDR3 in this case is CASSFSTGTYEQYF. The DNA sequence reads TGTGCCAGCAGCTTTTCCACAGGGACCTACGAGCAGTACTTC. The chain joins TRBV5-6 to TRBJ2-7; TRBD1 is a weak D gene call, 6 bases matching. V loses 2 bases, J loses 2 bases, and the germline ends lie 11 bases apart. Per the germline V gene, SGHDT is the CDR1 and YYEEEE is the CDR2. The cysteine opens and the phenylalanine closes a CDR3 of 14 amino acids. The DNA shown is the 42-base CDR3, in frame from base 1. With the portions outside the CDR3 filled from the reference TRBV5-6 and TRBJ2-7 genes, the complete variable region becomes DAGVTQSPTHLIKTRGQQVTLRCSPKSGHDTVSWYQQALGQGPQFIFQYYEEEERQRGNFPDRFSGHQFPNYSSELNVNALLLGDSALYLCASSFSTGTYEQYFGPGTRLTVT.